The count of the clone carrying this TCR beta chain is one. The record originates from a study of OX40 agonist ivuxolimab in advanced cancers. Looking at the study overall: Males comprised approximately 81% of the group, whose mean age was about 62 years (range 23 to 79).

Germline V gene sequence: CDR1 MDHEN, CDR2 SYDVKM. V was clipped by 2 bases and J by 3 bases, with 16 bases between them. The CDR3 spans 16 residues. Sequencing was performed with immunoSEQ multiplex PCR; in TCRdb, only in-frame clones are kept and a portion is missing. This sample carries around 72,000 clones, roughly nine tenths of them seen once, and the ten largest clones take approximately 10%. The chain uses TRBV28 and TRBJ1-2; a weak D match, TRBD1 (5 bases). The sequences come from CD4+ or CD8+ T cells sorted from blood, collected in a trial of the OX40 agonist ivuxolimab. This sequence was found in an adult with an advanced solid tumor such as melanoma, head and neck, liver or kidney cancer. The CDR3 loop reads CASSLILGHPDYGYTF. As DNA, the CDR3 is TGTGCCAGCAGTTTAATCCTCGGACACCCTGACTATGGCTACACCTTC.